This TCR beta chain emerged from a study of identical twins. TCRdb reanalysed the 5' RACE reads using MiXCR and keeps one entry per CDR3 protein. The sample shows about 530,000 distinct CDR3 sequences, approximately 14% of them seen only once. This clonotype was counted at least ten times. The antigen is undetermined. With no exceptions, donors were healthy Caucasians. Germline V gene data show CDR1 as SNHLY and CDR2 as FYNNEI. This CDR3 comprises 17 residues. Trimming took off 6 bases at V and 0 bases at J, with 15 bases between the two ends. Overall study findings and caveats: Abundant cord blood beta clonotypes carried fewer insertions; memory repertoires showed none. Where beta out-of-frame sequences were concerned, excess twin sharing was weaker.

The same sample was also studied in work on yellow fever vaccine responses in identical twins. That report notes: It has been reported that, in twins, the vaccine T cell response seemed partly convergent and partly personalized.

The V gene is TRBV2, the J gene TRBJ2-6; tentatively, D is TRBD1 (6 bases). The sample comprised CD4+ T cells sorted from blood. This TCR was sampled from a woman aged 18-29 years in good health. The CDR3 nucleotides are TGTGCCAGCAGCCCGACAGGACCCCTCTCTGGGGCCAACGTCCTGACTTTC. This codes for CASSPTGPLSGANVLTF.